These 14 T cell receptor beta chains share one sample of origin, sequenced in a study of naive and memory T cell subsets. Broader study findings: Possibly reflecting memory cells re-expressing CD45RA, a few larger clonotypes occurred in naive repertoires, especially CD8.

An equimolar mix of two oligonucleotides served as the beta constant-region primer for TRBC1 and TRBC2. Ligated cDNA was amplified by four rounds of PCR with nested alpha and beta constant-region primers and SP2. MiXCR was run by TCRdb on the UMI-ligation and nested PCR reads, yielding one entry per CDR3 protein. The sample records about 90,000 distinct CDR3 sequences, about 11% being singletons. The antigens these receptors bind are not known. The sequenced material came from naive CD4+ T cells from blood. The receptors here all came from a human donor in good health.

This clonotype occurred a few times. This sequence joins TRBV20-1 and TRBJ2-3, with 7 bases fitting TRBD1. The CDR3 contains 12 residues. The J segment lost 9 bases and the V segment lost 5 bases, leaving 8 bases of the junction unmatched. CDR1 is DFQATT, CDR2 SNEGSKA, per germline (reference sequence). CDR3 in DNA: TGCAGTGCTTGGGTACAGGGGTCGACGCAGTATTTT. Its translation is CSAWVQGSTQYF.

The rearrangement links TRBV20-1 to TRBJ2-3; 16 bases align to TRBD2. The CDR3 contains 18 residues. The V segment lost 5 bases and the J segment 3 bases; nucleotides outside the gene matches: 11. In germline, CDR1 is DFQATT, CDR2 SNEGSKA (reference sequence). The DNA of the CDR3 is TGCAGTGCTTTAGGGGGACTAGCGGGAGGGGGAGAGACAGATACGCAGTATTTT. It yields the protein CSALGGLAGGGETDTQYF.

This clonotype was observed a handful of times. The chain employs TRBV28 and TRBJ2-7; TRBD1 matches at 9 bases. The germline gives CDR1 MDHEN, CDR2 SYDVKM. CDR3 size: 16 residues. With V trimmed by 2 bases and J by 3 bases, 8 bases remained unmatched. This CDR3 is CASSLNPGQGYYEQYF. The DNA for the CDR3 is TGTGCCAGCAGTTTAAACCCGGGACAGGGATACTACGAGCAGTACTTC.

The gene calls are TRBV18 and TRBJ1-2; D ambiguous. Germline CDR1 is KGHSH and CDR2 is LQKENI. CDR3 size: 13 residues. V lost 2 bases, J lost 6 bases, and 10 bases lay in between. The CDR3 loop is CASSPGFSDGYTF. CDR3 nucleotides: TGTGCCAGCTCACCAGGTTTCAGTGATGGCTACACCTTC. The entire variable domain, with the rest obtained from reference TRBV18 and TRBJ1-2, is as follows: NAGVMQNPRHLVRRRGQEARLRCSPMKGHSHVYWYRQLPEEGLKFMVYLQKENIIDESGMPKERFSAEFPKEGPSILRIQQVVRGDSAAYFCASSPGFSDGYTFGSGTRLTVV.

This clonotype came up a few times. The gene calls are TRBV4-1 and TRBJ2-1, with a possible D match to TRBD2 (6 bases). The CDR3 spans 15 residues. V was pared by 3 bases and J by 4 bases, with 13 bases between. In germline, CDR1 is MGHRA, CDR2 YSYEKL. DNA for the CDR3: TGCGCCAGCAGCCAGGGCGGGGAGGCATACAATGAGCAGTTCTTC. It encodes CASSQGGEAYNEQFF.

The J gene is TRBJ1-4, the V gene TRBV11-3, with 8 bases matching TRBD1. The V and J ends lost 1 base and 7 bases, in that order; junction bases with no gene match: 8. The CDR3 extends over 16 amino acids. Germline CDR1 reads SGHNT; CDR2 reads YENEEA. The CDR3 sequence: CASSLGLRGRREKLFF. CDR3 DNA sequence: TGTGCCAGCAGCTTAGGACTCAGGGGGCGACGTGAAAAACTGTTTTTT. Complete variable domain (other parts from reference TRBV11-3 and TRBJ1-4): EAGVVQSPRYKIIEKKQPVAFWCNPISGHNTLYWYLQNLGQGPELLIRYENEEAVDDSQLPKDRFSAERLKGVDSTLKIQPAELGDSAVYLCASSLGLRGRREKLFFGSGTQLSVL.

This sequence joins TRBV12-3 or TRBV12-4 and TRBJ1-3; 7 positions match TRBD1. This CDR3 is built from 14 residues. Trimming cost V 5 bases and J 4 bases; bases outside gene matches: 5. CDR3 DNA: TGTGCCAGCAGTCCGACAGGGATCGGAAACACCATATATTTT. The encoded protein is CASSPTGIGNTIYF.

This clonotype was recorded a few times. The chain has TRBV20-1 and TRBJ1-1; D is uncertain. Trimming shortened V by 6 bases and J by 4 bases, and 15 bases separated the two germline ends. The CDR3 has 13 residues. The V gene's germline CDR1 is DFQATT and CDR2 SNEGSKA (reference sequence). The CDR3 DNA reads TGCAGTGCCCCGCCGGATCCAGGCACTGAAGCTTTCTTT. This encodes CSAPPDPGTEAFF.

This clonotype was picked up a small number of times. J is TRBJ2-2 and V is TRBV9; tentative D call: TRBD2 (5 bases). CDR1 is SGDLS, CDR2 YYNGEE, per germline. The CDR3 is 15 residues long. Trimming shortened V by 0 bases and J by 7 bases, and 13 bases separated the two germline ends. CDR3 region: CASSVAEGGGGELFF. The DNA of the CDR3 is TGTGCCAGCAGCGTAGCCGAAGGCGGAGGCGGGGAGCTGTTTTTT.

This clonotype was recorded at least ten times. The chain recombines TRBV6-1 with TRBJ2-7, with D possibly being TRBD2 (6 bases). The V and J ends lost 3 bases and 9 bases respectively, with 18 bases between them. The length of the CDR3 is 14 residues. The germline CDR1 and CDR2 sequences are MNHNS and SASEGT. The CDR3 sequence: CASSDGGTFRWQYF. In DNA, the CDR3 is TGTGCCAGCAGTGACGGGGGAACCTTCAGGTGGCAGTACTTC.

The genes are TRBV20-1 and TRBJ1-5; no reliable D call. V dropped 0 bases and J dropped 3 bases, with 6 bases sitting between them. Germline V gene data show CDR1 as DFQATT and CDR2 as SNEGSKA (reference sequence). CDR3 length: 13 residues. In nucleotides, the CDR3 is TGCAGTGCTAGAGATAGGAACAATCAGCCCCAGCATTTT. The encoded protein is CSARDRNNQPQHF.

This clonotype appeared a few times. The gene calls are TRBV29-1 and TRBJ1-1; tentative D call: TRBD1 (5 bases). Germline loops: CDR1 SQVTM, CDR2 ANQGSEA. The CDR3 is made up of 15 amino acids. Trimming pared 5 bases from V and 6 bases from J, leaving 22 bases between. The CDR3 sequence: CSVYGGLTRVAEAFF. CDR3 in DNA: TGCAGCGTTTATGGGGGACTAACAAGGGTGGCTGAAGCTTTCTTT.

This clonotype has at least ten counts. The rearrangement links TRBV4-1 to TRBJ2-7, with 7 bases matching TRBD2. The CDR3 covers 17 residues. Germline CDR1 reads MGHRA; CDR2 reads YSYEKL. The V segment lost 0 bases and the J segment 4 bases; nucleotides outside the gene matches: 12. CDR3: CASSQDVVAGAGYEQYF. The CDR3 nucleotides are TGCGCCAGCAGCCAAGATGTTGTGGCGGGAGCTGGGTACGAGCAGTACTTC.

V and J are TRBV7-9 and TRBJ1-6; no clear D. Germline CDR1 reads SEHNR; CDR2 reads FQNEAQ (reference sequence). Trimming stripped 4 bases from V and 2 bases from J, with 6 bases between. The CDR3 runs 14 residues. The CDR3 protein is CASSSLTYNSPLHF. The CDR3 DNA is TGTGCCAGCAGCTCGCTGACCTATAATTCACCCCTCCACTTT.